This T cell receptor beta chain was recovered during a study of blood T cell repertoires in COVID-19 (dated by TCRdb to about 2020). A note on the overall study: Samples covering the acute and convalescent phases of COVID-19 were provided by collaborators in the United States, Italy and Spain. The material from the prospective study consisted of cDNA or gDNA derived from T cells, B-cell-depleted T cells, or PBMCs. The dataset comprised deeply sampled blood TCRbeta repertoires from subjects exposed to, actively infected with, or recovered from COVID-19. The repertoires were released in a freely available public database intended as a resource for research on the immune response to SARS-CoV-2. The samples were drawn from the first 160 participants of the ongoing ImmuneRACE study and from 950 to 1,500 subjects provided by 6 global collaborators. A de-identified subject ID, COVID-19 status, age in years and sex were almost always included in the sample metadata. Where HLA class I and class II types were available, the types were taken from metadata supplied by the sample provider, not from assay-based typing.

Collaborating institutions collected whole blood in K2EDTA tubes following their own protocols. For TCRbeta analysis, collaborators shipped samples as frozen whole blood, isolated PBMCs, or DNA extracted from either of those sample types. The CDR3 has 14 amino acids, counting the end cysteine and phenylalanine. Of the read, only the CDR3 DNA is kept; its 42 bases are in frame from base 1. At the junction V is shortened by 8 bases and J by 5 bases; bases outside the gene matches: 14. In the germline V gene (reference sequence), CDR1 corresponds to GTSNPN and CDR2 to SVGIG. The paper as a whole reports these results and caveats: The amount of clinical and demographic metadata varied by source and participant and was provided uncurated.

The immunoSEQ Assay, a bias-controlled multiplex PCR, was used to amplify TCRbeta CDR3 regions from genomic DNA. Per the source publication's procedure: The number of nucleated cells in each sample was estimated from the amplification of reference gene primers within the assay. Sequence reads were collapsed and filtered to measure the absolute abundance of every unique TCRbeta CDR3 rearrangement. Productive Simpson clonality was computed per sample as the square root of Simpson's diversity index over productive rearrangements. TCRdb mirrors the immuneACCESS table, restricted to in-frame sequences. Some clones are absent from its copies; in checked studies, under half trace to an unresolved V gene, and the reason for the others is unknown. V and J calls and clone size are given by that table; D and trimming were obtained from the DNA. The sample table contains some 120,000 clones; only one count was recorded for around 85% of them. The top ten hold about 15% of the sample.

Comments on this clone: What this receptor recognizes is not known. No clone much larger than this one lies a single base away; base qualities are absent.

Sequenced input: peripheral blood. Recombination connected TRBV30 to TRBJ1-1, with TRBD1 matching 7 junction bases. This TCR derives from a woman aged 45-65 years with acute or convalescent COVID-19. In nucleotides, the sequence is TGTGCCCGCCGGGACAGTGGGAGAGGGACTGAAGCTTTCTTT. Its protein product is CARRDSGRGTEAFF.